This TCR beta chain was profiled in a study of cytomegalovirus exposure and HLA in healthy donors. Study results and limitations: There were some public TCRs occurring in many donors, but most TCR sequences were rare. Cytomegalovirus-associated TCR beta chains were listed, numbering 150 to 200.

About this clone: The antigen remains unidentified. Other DNA variants within this sample encode the same CDR3.

Germline lookup yields CDR1 MNHEY and CDR2 SMNVEV (reference sequence). V lost 0 bases, J lost 11 bases, and 19 bases lay in between. CDR3 length equals 15 residues. PCR primers comprised 60 Vbeta and 13 Jbeta primers. TCRdb's table, derived via immunoSEQ multiplex PCR, lists solely in-frame clones and lacks some. The data contain 85,000 to 130,000 clones, about 76% of them singletons. The V call is TRBV27, the J call TRBJ1-1; perhaps TRBD1 as D (5 bases). This receptor was taken from a woman aged 45-60 years in good health and CMV-seropositive. Sample: PBMCs. The CDR3 loop reads CASSLSTPGTSAAFF. Written as DNA, the CDR3 is TGTGCCAGCAGTTTATCGACCCCGGGGACTTCCGCGGCTTTCTTT.